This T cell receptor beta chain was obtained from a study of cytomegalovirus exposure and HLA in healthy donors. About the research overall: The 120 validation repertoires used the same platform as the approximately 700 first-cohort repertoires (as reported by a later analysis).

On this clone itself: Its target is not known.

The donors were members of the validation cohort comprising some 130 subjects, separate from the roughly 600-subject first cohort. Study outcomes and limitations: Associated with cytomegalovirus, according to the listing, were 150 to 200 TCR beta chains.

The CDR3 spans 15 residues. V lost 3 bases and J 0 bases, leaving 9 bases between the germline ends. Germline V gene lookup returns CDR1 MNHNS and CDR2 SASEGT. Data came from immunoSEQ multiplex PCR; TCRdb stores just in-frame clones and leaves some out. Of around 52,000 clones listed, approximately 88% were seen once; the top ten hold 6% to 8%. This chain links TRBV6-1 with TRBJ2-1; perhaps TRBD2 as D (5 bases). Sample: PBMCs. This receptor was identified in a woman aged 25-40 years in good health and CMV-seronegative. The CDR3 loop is CASSDRADSYNEQFF. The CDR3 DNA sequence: TGTGCCAGCAGTGACCGAGCGGACTCCTACAATGAGCAGTTCTTC.